This is a list of T cell receptor beta chains from one sample in a study of metastatic and nonmetastatic thyroid tumors. TCRdb re-called the PCR reads via MiXCR. The sample contains 23,000 or so clones, around 25% of which appear only once. Specimen: tumor tissue. These receptors were obtained from a male donor with papillary thyroid cancer or a benign thyroid nodule (not recorded which). Some clones in this sample may be carry-over from other donors' samples. The CDR3 runs from the conserved cysteine through the conserved F or W. Fields, in order: J gene, V gene, clone size, D gene, CDR3 protein, CDR3 DNA. D genes are given only for firm matches. For some rows the clone size is stated as once, few or many, or as a class when expanded; others skip it.

>TRBJ1-3|TRBV11-2|many|-
CASSLGLAGNTIYF
TGTGCCAGCAGCTTAGGACTAGCAGGAAACACCATATATTTT
>TRBJ1-1|TRBV7-9|many|-
CASSFHTGNTEAFF
TGTGCCAGCAGCTTCCATACAGGGAACACTGAAGCTTTCTTC
>TRBJ1-3|TRBV5-1|few|-
CASSLDFRNTIYF
TGCGCCAGCAGCTTGGACTTCCGAAACACCATATATTTT
>TRBJ2-1|TRBV7-2|many|-
CASSLGLSSYNEQFF
TGTGCCAGCAGCTTGGGACTGAGTTCCTACAATGAGCAGTTCTTC
>TRBJ2-3|TRBV27|-|TRBD1
CASSRTGGTDTQYF
TGTGCCAGCAGTCGGACAGGGGGCACAGATACGCAGTATTTT
>TRBJ2-7|TRBV11-2|-|TRBD2
CASSFGRTSGNTYEQYF
TGTGCCAGCAGCTTCGGGCGGACTAGCGGGAACACCTACGAGCAGTACTTC
>TRBJ2-7|TRBV20-1|medium-sized|TRBD2
CSAREGLAGFSYEQYF
TGCAGTGCTAGGGAGGGACTAGCGGGTTTCTCCTACGAGCAGTACTTC
>TRBJ2-2|TRBV11-2|many|TRBD2
CASSSLAGGTGELFF
TGTGCCAGCAGCTCTCTAGCGGGAGGCACCGGGGAGCTGTTTTTT
>TRBJ2-1|TRBV19|many|TRBD2
CASSITSGAVEQFF
TGTGCCAGTAGTATAACTAGCGGAGCGGTAGAGCAGTTCTTC
>TRBJ1-1|TRBV7-3|once|-
CASSAGPGMTEAFF
TGTGCCAGCAGCGCGGGGCCAGGAATGACTGAAGCTTTCTTT
>TRBJ1-5|TRBV18|many|-
CASSAPGPDQPQHF
TGTGCCAGCTCAGCCCCTGGGCCGGATCAGCCCCAGCATTTT
>TRBJ2-1|TRBV9|many|TRBD2
CASSVGLAGGPYNEQFF
TGTGCCAGCAGCGTGGGACTAGCGGGAGGGCCCTACAATGAGCAGTTCTTC
>TRBJ1-1|TRBV6-1|medium-sized|TRBD1
CASSLGQGYTEAFF
TGTGCCAGCAGTTTAGGACAGGGCTACACTGAAGCTTTCTTT
>TRBJ2-1|TRBV11-2|-|TRBD2
CASSTRTSEVHNEQFF
TGTGCCAGCAGCACCCGGACTAGCGAGGTTCACAATGAGCAGTTCTTC
>TRBJ2-2|TRBV20-1|-|-
CSARGGLTNTGELFF
TGCAGTGCTAGAGGCGGACTTACTAACACCGGGGAGCTGTTTTTT
>TRBJ1-2|TRBV19|many|-
CASSRRDRISSGYTF
TGTGCCAGTAGTAGGAGGGACCGAATCTCGAGCGGCTACACCTTC
>TRBJ2-5|TRBV20-1|many|-
CSARDLVGNPEETQYF
TGCAGTGCTAGAGATTTGGTAGGGAACCCGGAGGAGACCCAGTACTTC
>TRBJ2-7|TRBV5-5|many|TRBD1
CASSLEGAPEQYF
TGTGCCAGCAGCTTGGAGGGGGCGCCCGAGCAGTACTTC
>TRBJ1-2|TRBV2|many|-
CASSNGYGYTF
TGTGCCAGCAGCAATGGCTATGGCTACACCTTC
>TRBJ1-3|TRBV7-8|many|-
CASAFTVGGGGGNTIYF
TGTGCCAGCGCATTTACTGTGGGAGGGGGAGGTGGAAACACCATATATTTT
>TRBJ2-7|TRBV15|-|-
CATSRDRGHSYEQYF
TGTGCCACCAGCAGAGATCGGGGACACAGCTACGAGCAGTACTTC
>TRBJ2-1|TRBV6-1|-|TRBD1
CSSSEWGQGAYNEQFF
TGTTCCAGCAGTGAATGGGGACAGGGAGCCTACAATGAGCAGTTCTTC
>TRBJ1-2|TRBV5-1|-|-
CASSLAREYGYTF
TGCGCCAGCAGCTTGGCCAGGGAGTATGGCTACACCTTC
>TRBJ1-2|TRBV7-2|-|-
CASSLVRESGGYTF
TGTGCCAGCAGCCTGGTTAGGGAGTCGGGCGGCTACACCTTC
>TRBJ1-1|TRBV27|many|-
CASSPNLNTEAFF
TGTGCCAGCAGCCCTAATCTGAACACTGAAGCTTTCTTT
>TRBJ2-7|TRBV5-4|-|-
CASGGEASEYEQYF
TGTGCCAGCGGGGGAGAGGCTAGCGAGTACGAGCAGTACTTC
>TRBJ2-3|TRBV7-2|many|TRBD1
CASSFRDRGDTQYF
TGTGCCAGCAGCTTCAGGGACAGGGGAGATACGCAGTATTTT
>TRBJ2-5|TRBV5-1|-|-
CASSLDGGGETQYF
TGCGCCAGCAGCTTGGACGGGGGAGGCGAGACCCAGTACTTC
>TRBJ2-1|TRBV4-1|many|-
CASSQEQLSSYNEQFF
TGCGCCAGCAGCCAAGAACAGTTAAGCTCCTACAATGAGCAGTTCTTC
>TRBJ2-7|TRBV20-1|many|TRBD2
CSARDSGGVDYEQYF
TGCAGTGCTAGAGATAGCGGGGGTGTCGACTACGAGCAGTACTTC
>TRBJ1-1|TRBV20-1|many|-
CSARDSGGGAGIEAFF
TGCAGTGCTAGAGATTCTGGGGGGGGCGCTGGGATTGAAGCTTTCTTT
>TRBJ2-1|TRBV7-3|-|-
CASSPTVGPYNEQFF
TGTGCCAGCAGCCCCACTGTGGGTCCTTACAATGAGCAGTTCTTC
>TRBJ1-6|TRBV7-8|many|-
CASSNWGARDSPLHF
TGTGCCAGCAGCAATTGGGGGGCTCGGGATTCACCCCTCCACTTT
>TRBJ2-7|TRBV20-1|many|TRBD2
CSAFTSGRDYEQYF
TGCAGTGCTTTTACTAGCGGCCGGGACTACGAGCAGTACTTC
>TRBJ2-6|TRBV5-4|-|-
CASSLRRAGANVLTF
TGTGCCAGCAGCTTGAGGAGAGCCGGGGCCAACGTCCTGACTTTC
>TRBJ1-3|TRBV28|many|-
CASRQKQFSGNTIYF
TGTGCCAGCCGCCAGAAACAGTTCTCTGGAAACACCATATATTTT
>TRBJ2-5|TRBV28|once|TRBD2
CVSSTSLRLAGGKDTQYF
TGTGTCAGCAGTACATCCTTGCGGCTAGCGGGAGGGAAGGACACCCAGTACTTC
>TRBJ1-3|TRBV30|many|-
CAWRNSGNTIYF
TGTGCCTGGAGGAACTCCGGAAACACCATATATTTT
>TRBJ2-5|TRBV7-2|many|-
CASSLTRPQETQYF
TGTGCCAGCAGCTTAACTAGACCCCAAGAGACCCAGTACTTC
>TRBJ2-2|TRBV6-1|many|-
CASWGFRAGELFF
TGTGCCAGCTGGGGCTTTCGGGCGGGGGAGCTGTTTTTT
>TRBJ1-4|TRBV5-1|many|TRBD1
CASSPESGTGDEKLFF
TGCGCCAGCAGCCCTGAATCCGGGACAGGGGATGAAAAACTGTTTTTT
>TRBJ1-2|TRBV19|few|TRBD1
CASRTGYYGYTF
TGTGCCAGCCGGACAGGGTACTATGGCTACACCTTC
>TRBJ2-7|TRBV6-1|-|-
CASSGLAPSDEQYF
TGTGCCAGCAGTGGGTTGGCGCCGTCGGACGAGCAGTACTTC
>TRBJ2-1|TRBV6-4|many|TRBD2
CASSETSGPYNEQFF
TGTGCCAGCAGTGAAACTAGCGGCCCTTACAATGAGCAGTTCTTC
>TRBJ2-1|TRBV10-3|many|-
CAITGGRPGQSYNEQFF
TGTGCCATCACGGGGGGACGCCCGGGACAGTCCTACAATGAGCAGTTCTTC
>TRBJ2-2|TRBV6-2/TRBV6-3|many|-
CASSYSSDSAGELFF
TGTGCCAGCAGTTACTCGAGTGACAGTGCCGGGGAGCTGTTTTTT
>TRBJ1-2|TRBV30|medium-sized|TRBD1
CAWSDPGTALYGYTF
TGTGCCTGGAGTGATCCCGGGACAGCTTTATATGGCTACACCTTC
>TRBJ1-4|TRBV18|many|TRBD1
CASSPTGDSEKLFF
TGTGCCAGCTCACCAACAGGGGATTCCGAAAAACTGTTTTTT
>TRBJ1-1|TRBV7-2|many|-
CASSLDSGPDTEAFF
TGTGCCAGCAGCTTAGATTCAGGGCCGGACACTGAAGCTTTCTTT
>TRBJ1-1|TRBV18|-|TRBD1
CASSQGQGSEAFF
TGTGCCAGCTCACAAGGACAGGGATCTGAAGCTTTCTTT
>TRBJ2-7|TRBV6-1|-|-
CATLQPGHQLYEQNF
TGTGCCACCCTTCAACCGGGACACCAACTTTACGAGCAGAACTTC
>TRBJ2-2|TRBV14|many|TRBD1
CASSRRPGQGAGELFF
TGTGCCAGCAGCCGCCGTCCGGGACAGGGGGCCGGGGAGCTGTTTTTT
>TRBJ2-2|TRBV20-1|-|TRBD1
CSARFSGQGESGELFF
TGCAGTGCTAGATTCTCGGGACAGGGAGAATCCGGGGAGCTGTTTTTT
>TRBJ2-7|TRBV11-2|-|-
CASSLVLYEQYF
TGTGCCAGCAGCTTAGTCTTATACGAGCAGTACTTC
>TRBJ1-2|TRBV27|medium-sized|-
CASRRGANYGYTF
TGTGCCAGCAGGAGGGGGGCTAACTATGGCTACACCTTC
>TRBJ2-7|TRBV12-5|many|-
CASSGPSYEQYF
TGTGCTAGCTCAGGTCCCTCCTACGAGCAGTACTTC
>TRBJ2-7|TRBV7-2|many|TRBD2
CASSFGLAVTYEQYF
TGTGCCAGCAGCTTCGGACTAGCGGTAACCTACGAGCAGTACTTC
>TRBJ2-7|TRBV10-3|few|-
CAISESTISSYEQYF
TGTGCCATCAGTGAGTCGACCATCTCCTCCTACGAGCAGTACTTC
>TRBJ2-7|TRBV29-1|-|-
CSVISTGAYEQYF
TGCAGCGTAATCTCAACAGGAGCATACGAGCAGTACTTC